The T cell receptor (beta chain) under discussion was sequenced for a study of molecular identifiers for immune sequencing clone quantification. Bulk TCR libraries were made with methods that had been previously described and with listed TCR primers. From the PCR reads, TCRdb called clonotypes with MiXCR, one entry per CDR3 protein. The sample yields around 7,800 distinct CDR3 sequences, about 30% seen once. This clonotype was recorded a few times. Antigen unknown. Study-level results: Among around 970,000 naive cells, spiked Jurkat TCR RNA from a single cell was reportedly detectable.

Germline loops: CDR1 SQVTM, CDR2 ANQGSEA. The CDR3 length is 15 residues. Trimming removed 2 bases from V and 1 base from J, with 15 bases in between. The V and J genes are TRBV29-1 and TRBJ2-7; D is possibly TRBD2 (5 bases). The sequenced sample was naive CD8+ T cells from blood, with Jurkat cell RNA spiked in. Subset reported: FACS-sorted CD8+CD4-CCR7+CD45RA+ naive T cells. The TCR sequence derives from a human donor in good health. Some libraries in this study had Jurkat cell RNA spiked in. CDR3 sequence reads: CSVEQDVTGSYEQYF. CDR3 nucleotide sequence: TGCAGCGTTGAACAAGACGTCACGGGGTCCTACGAGCAGTACTTC.